This TCR beta chain was sequenced in a study of blood T cells in healthy people across ages (dated by TCRdb to between 2014 and 2016). For the study in its entirety: In model experiments, template switching captured about one uniquely barcoded TCR beta cDNA molecule for every two T cells. The study measured age-related changes in TCR beta repertoire diversity using deep sequencing normalized with unique cDNA molecular identifiers. Four age groups were formed from the donors: young (average approximately 16 years), middle-aged (around 41), aged (62) and long-lived (about 80). To avoid experimental bias, donors of different ages were distributed randomly across sequencing lanes. Using the same blood draw, the study looked at two additional independent replicas of 1 million unique cDNA reads for two donors, one aged 18 to 30 and the other aged 80 or older.

Donors were roughly 40 systemically healthy Caucasian individuals from Russia aged roughly 6 to 90 years. Each donor gave roughly 9 milliliters of peripheral blood, drawn into EDTA-treated Vacutainer tubes. PBMCs were isolated by Ficoll-Paque density-gradient centrifugation, with at least 6.5 million obtained per sample. Total RNA, at least 5.5 micrograms per sample, was extracted from PBMCs with Trizol reagent. For every donor, flow cytometry on a PBMC aliquot measured the percentage of naive CD45RAhigh/CD27high T cells. The CDR3 spans 15 residues, from the cysteine through the phenylalanine. The retained sequence is limited to the CDR3, 45 bases, with the frame set at the first base. The germline V gene (reference sequence) supplies CDR1 MNHEY and CDR2 SMNVEV. Between the V and J ends, shortened by 5 bases and 3 bases respectively, the junction contains 14 bases. General study outcomes and caveats: The CMV infection status of donors was not known, potentially confounding age-related changes in expanded clonotypes. Total diversity estimates from one million sequenced T cells were considered lower bounds and underestimates. There was a strong correlation between observed TCR beta diversity and the percentage of naive T cells measured by flow cytometry. Because profiling used bulk unsorted PBMCs, naive and antigen-experienced compartments could not be compared conclusively. Compared with the aged group, the long-lived group had more naive CD4+ T cells, fewer expanded clones and increased TCR diversity, a pattern suggesting age selection. Observed TCR beta diversity per million T cells fell roughly linearly with age, and a significant reduction was already apparent by age roughly 40.

Library method: 5' RACE. Instrument on record: Illumina HiSeq 2500. A second PCR of roughly 6 to 11 cycles was performed with a sample-barcoded 5' primer and a J-beta primer mix. A template-switch 5' adaptor carrying 12 random nucleotides introduced a unique molecular identifier onto each TCR beta cDNA molecule. At least 2.5 million CDR3-containing paired-end reads were obtained from each sample. First-strand cDNA was synthesized from all RNA with the Mint cDNA synthesis kit, primed by a TRBC-specific oligonucleotide. After uracil-DNA glycosylase treatment, a first 18-cycle PCR used universal primers M1SS and BC2_uni_R on all cDNA. From the authors' description of their analysis: Each sample was normalized by randomly selecting 1 million high-quality reads, each carrying a distinct molecular identifier. Reads sharing molecular identifiers were discarded rather than binned into consensus sequences. MiTCR, set to a Q25 quality threshold and the strictest error-elimination algorithm, was used for CDR3 identification, clonotype clustering and error correction. Lower-bound total TCR beta diversity was estimated with a nonparametric unseen species model using Euler transformation. TCRdb reprocessing: public reads trimmed at Q25 with fastp, clones called with MiXCR, in-frame beta chains kept. Each record represents a unique CDR3 protein, reported with the most common genes and DNA among its rows. The V and J calls here are based on TCRdb, not the publication. This sample has 1.5 million to 2 million distinct CDR3 sequences in its table, and roughly 52% of those were observed once. The leading ten clones occupy less than 2.5% of the sample.

For this clonotype: No cognate antigen has been identified for it. It has no much larger one-base neighbor in the sample; base qualities were not kept.

This sequence was found in a woman aged 40 to 50 in good health. The V and J genes are TRBV27 and TRBJ2-4, with no D gene named confidently. The sequencing sample was made of blood. The CDR3 here reads CASSPYGFGKNIQYF. The nucleotide sequence is given as TGTGCCAGCAGTCCGTATGGGTTTGGCAAAAACATTCAGTACTTC.